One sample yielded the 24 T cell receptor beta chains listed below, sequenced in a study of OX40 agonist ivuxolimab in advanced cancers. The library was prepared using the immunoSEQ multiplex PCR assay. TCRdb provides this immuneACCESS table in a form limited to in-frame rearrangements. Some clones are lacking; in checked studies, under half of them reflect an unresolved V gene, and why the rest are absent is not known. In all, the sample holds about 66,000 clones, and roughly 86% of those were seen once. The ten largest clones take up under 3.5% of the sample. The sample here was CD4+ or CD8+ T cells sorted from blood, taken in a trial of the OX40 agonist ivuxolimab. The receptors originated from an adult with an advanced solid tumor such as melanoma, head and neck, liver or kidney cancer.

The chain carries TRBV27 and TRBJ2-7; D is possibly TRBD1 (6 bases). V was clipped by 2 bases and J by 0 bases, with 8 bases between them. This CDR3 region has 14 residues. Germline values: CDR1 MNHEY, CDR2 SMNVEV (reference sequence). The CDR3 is CASSLNRASYEQYF. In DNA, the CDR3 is TGTGCCAGCAGTTTAAACAGGGCCTCCTACGAGCAGTACTTC.

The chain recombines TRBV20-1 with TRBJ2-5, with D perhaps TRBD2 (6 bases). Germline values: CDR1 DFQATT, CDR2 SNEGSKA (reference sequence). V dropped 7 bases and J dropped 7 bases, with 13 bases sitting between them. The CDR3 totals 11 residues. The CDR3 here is CSVPPRGTQYF. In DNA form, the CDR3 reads TGCAGTGTACCCCCGCGGGGGACCCAGTACTTC.

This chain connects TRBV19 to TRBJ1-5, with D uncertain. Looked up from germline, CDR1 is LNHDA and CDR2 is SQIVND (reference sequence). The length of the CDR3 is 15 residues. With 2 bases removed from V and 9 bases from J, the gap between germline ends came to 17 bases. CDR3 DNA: TGTGCCAGTAGTATATCGGGAGATCCTTGGTTGCCCCAGCATTTT. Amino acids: CASSISGDPWLPQHF.

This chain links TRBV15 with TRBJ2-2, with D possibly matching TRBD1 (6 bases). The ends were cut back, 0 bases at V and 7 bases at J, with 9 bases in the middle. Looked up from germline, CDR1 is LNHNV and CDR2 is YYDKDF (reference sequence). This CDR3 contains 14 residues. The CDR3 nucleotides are TGTGCCACCAGCAGAGAACAGGGTCACGGGGAGCTGTTTTTT. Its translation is CATSREQGHGELFF.

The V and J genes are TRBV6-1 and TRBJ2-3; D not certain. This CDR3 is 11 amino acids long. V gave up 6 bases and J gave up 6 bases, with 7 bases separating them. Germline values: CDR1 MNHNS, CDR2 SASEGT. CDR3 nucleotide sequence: TGTGCCAGCAGACGTGAGGATACGCAGTATTTT. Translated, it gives CASRREDTQYF.

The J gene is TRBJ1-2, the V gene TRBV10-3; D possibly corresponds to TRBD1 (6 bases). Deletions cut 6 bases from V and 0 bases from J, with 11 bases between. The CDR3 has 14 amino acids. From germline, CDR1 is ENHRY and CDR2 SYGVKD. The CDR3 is CAIRAGQSNYGYTF. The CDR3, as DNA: TGTGCCATCAGGGCAGGACAGTCTAACTATGGCTACACCTTC.

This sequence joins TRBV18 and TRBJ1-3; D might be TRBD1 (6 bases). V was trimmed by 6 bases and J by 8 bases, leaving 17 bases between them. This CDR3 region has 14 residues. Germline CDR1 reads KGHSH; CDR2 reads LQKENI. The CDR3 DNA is TGTGCCAGCTCGCCAACAGGGTCGAAGGACACCATATATTTT. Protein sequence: CASSPTGSKDTIYF.

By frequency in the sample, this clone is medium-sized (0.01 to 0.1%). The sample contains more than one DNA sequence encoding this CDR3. The CDR3 is CASSLKQQGKDEAFF. The CDR3 DNA sequence: TGTGCCAGCAGTTTAAAGCAACAGGGGAAGGATGAAGCTTTCTTT. The rearrangement joins TRBV28 to TRBJ1-1, with 7 bases matching TRBD1. With V trimmed by 2 bases and J by 7 bases, 10 bases remained unmatched. CDR1 and CDR2 (germline): MDHEN, SYDVKM. The CDR3 is made up of 15 amino acids.

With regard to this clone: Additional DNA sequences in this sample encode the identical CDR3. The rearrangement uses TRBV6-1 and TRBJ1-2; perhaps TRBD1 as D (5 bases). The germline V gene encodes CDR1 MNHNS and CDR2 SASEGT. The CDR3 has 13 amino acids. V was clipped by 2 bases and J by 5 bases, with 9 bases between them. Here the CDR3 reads CASSEIGGYGYTF. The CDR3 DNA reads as TGTGCCAGCAGTGAAATCGGGGGGTATGGCTACACCTTC.

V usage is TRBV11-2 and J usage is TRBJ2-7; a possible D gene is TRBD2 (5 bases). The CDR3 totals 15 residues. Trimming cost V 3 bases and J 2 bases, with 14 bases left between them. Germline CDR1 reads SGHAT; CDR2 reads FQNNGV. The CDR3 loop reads CASSFGQGLTYEQYF. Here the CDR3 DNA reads TGTGCCAGCAGCTTCGGCCAAGGACTCACCTACGAGCAGTACTTC.

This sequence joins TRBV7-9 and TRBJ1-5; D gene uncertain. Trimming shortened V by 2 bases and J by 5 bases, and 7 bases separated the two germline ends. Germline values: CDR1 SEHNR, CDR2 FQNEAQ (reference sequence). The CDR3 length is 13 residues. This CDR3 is CASSLNGDQPQHF. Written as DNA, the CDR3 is TGTGCCAGCAGCTTAAATGGGGATCAGCCCCAGCATTTT.

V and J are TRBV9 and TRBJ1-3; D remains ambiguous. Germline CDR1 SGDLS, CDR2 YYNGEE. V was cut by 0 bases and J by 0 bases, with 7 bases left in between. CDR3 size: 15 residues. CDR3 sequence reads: CASSVDSFSGNTIYF. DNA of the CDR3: TGTGCCAGCAGCGTAGACAGCTTCTCTGGAAACACCATATATTTT.

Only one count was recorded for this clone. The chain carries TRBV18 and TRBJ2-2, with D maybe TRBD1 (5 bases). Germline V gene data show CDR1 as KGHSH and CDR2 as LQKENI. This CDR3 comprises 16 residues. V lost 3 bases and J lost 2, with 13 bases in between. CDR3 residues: CASSPRGQGNTGELFF. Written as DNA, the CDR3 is TGTGCCAGCTCACCCCGTGGCCAGGGCAACACCGGGGAGCTGTTTTTT.

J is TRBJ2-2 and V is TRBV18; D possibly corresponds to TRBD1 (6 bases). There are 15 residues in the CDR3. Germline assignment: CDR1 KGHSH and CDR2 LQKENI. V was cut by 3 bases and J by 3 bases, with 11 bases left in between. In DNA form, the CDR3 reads TGTGCCAGCTCACCCCAGGGGCCGGACACCGGGGAGCTGTTTTTT. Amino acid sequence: CASSPQGPDTGELFF. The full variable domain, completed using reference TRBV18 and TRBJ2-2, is NAGVMQNPRHLVRRRGQEARLRCSPMKGHSHVYWYRQLPEEGLKFMVYLQKENIIDESGMPKERFSAEFPKEGPSILRIQQVVRGDSAAYFCASSPQGPDTGELFFGEGSRLTVL.

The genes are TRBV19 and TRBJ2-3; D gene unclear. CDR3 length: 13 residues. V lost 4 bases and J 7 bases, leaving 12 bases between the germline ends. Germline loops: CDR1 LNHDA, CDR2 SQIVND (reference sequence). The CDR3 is CASSKTEPNTQYF. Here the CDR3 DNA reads TGTGCCAGTAGTAAAACGGAGCCAAATACGCAGTATTTT.

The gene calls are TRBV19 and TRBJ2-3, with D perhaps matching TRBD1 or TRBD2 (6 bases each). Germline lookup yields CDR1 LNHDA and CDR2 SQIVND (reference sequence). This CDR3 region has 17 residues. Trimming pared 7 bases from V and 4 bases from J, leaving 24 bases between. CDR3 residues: CASTKLSGAATADTQYF. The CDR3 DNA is TGTGCCAGTACCAAACTATCGGGGGCCGCGACCGCAGATACGCAGTATTTT.

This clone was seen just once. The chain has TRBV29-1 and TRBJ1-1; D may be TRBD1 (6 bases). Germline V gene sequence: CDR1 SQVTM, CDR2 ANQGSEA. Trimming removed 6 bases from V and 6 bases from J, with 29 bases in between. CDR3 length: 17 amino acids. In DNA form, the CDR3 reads TGCAGCGTCCCTACCCTTGGCCGGGGGGGCTCTCACGCTGAAGCTTTCTTT. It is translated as CSVPTLGRGGSHAEAFF.

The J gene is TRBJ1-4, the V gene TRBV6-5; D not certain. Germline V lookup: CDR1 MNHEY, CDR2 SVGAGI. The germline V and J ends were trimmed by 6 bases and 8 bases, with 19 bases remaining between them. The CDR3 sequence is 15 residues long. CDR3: CASSRNYQDLEKLFF. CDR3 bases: TGTGCCAGCAGCCGCAACTATCAGGACCTGGAAAAACTGTTTTTT.

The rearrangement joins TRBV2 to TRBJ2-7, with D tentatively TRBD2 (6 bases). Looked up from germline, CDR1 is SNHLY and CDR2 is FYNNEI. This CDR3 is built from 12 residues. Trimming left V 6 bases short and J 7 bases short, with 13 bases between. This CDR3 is CASSGPGDEQYF. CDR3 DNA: TGTGCCAGCAGCGGCCCGGGGGATGAGCAGTACTTC.

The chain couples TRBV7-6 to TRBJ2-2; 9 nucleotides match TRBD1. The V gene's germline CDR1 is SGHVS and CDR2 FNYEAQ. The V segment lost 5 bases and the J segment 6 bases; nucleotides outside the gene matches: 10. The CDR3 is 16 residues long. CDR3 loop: CASSQGQGNMPGELFF. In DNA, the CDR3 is TGTGCCAGCAGCCAAGGACAGGGGAACATGCCCGGGGAGCTGTTTTTT.

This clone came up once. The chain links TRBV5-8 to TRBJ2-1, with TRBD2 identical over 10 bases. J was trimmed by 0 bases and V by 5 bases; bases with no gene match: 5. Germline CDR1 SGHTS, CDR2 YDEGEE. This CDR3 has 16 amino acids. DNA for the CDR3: TGTGCCAGCAGAAGCGGGAGGGACCACTCCTACAATGAGCAGTTCTTC. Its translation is CASRSGRDHSYNEQFF.

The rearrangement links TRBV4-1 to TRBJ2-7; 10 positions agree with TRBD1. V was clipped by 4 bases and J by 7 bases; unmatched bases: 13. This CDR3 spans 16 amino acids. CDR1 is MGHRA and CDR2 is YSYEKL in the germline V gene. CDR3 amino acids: CASSLIPRTGGLEQYF. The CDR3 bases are TGCGCCAGCAGCCTCATACCCCGGACAGGGGGTTTAGAGCAGTACTTC.

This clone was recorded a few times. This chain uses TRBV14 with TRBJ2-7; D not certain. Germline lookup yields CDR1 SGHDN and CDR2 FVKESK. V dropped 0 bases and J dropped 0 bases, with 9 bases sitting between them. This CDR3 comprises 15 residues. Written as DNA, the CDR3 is TGTGCCAGCAGCCAAGACAGTATTTACTCCTACGAGCAGTACTTC. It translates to CASSQDSIYSYEQYF.

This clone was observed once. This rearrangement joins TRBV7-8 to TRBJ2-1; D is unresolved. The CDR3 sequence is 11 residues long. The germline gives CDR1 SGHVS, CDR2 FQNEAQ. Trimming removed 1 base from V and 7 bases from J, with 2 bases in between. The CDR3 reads CASSLVNEQFF. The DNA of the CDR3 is TGTGCCAGCAGCTTAGTTAATGAGCAGTTCTTC.